This T cell receptor beta chain was obtained from a study of monozygotic twins with inflammatory bowel disease. TCRdb processed the 5' RACE reads again and assigns one entry to each CDR3 protein, with no DNA. This sample's clone table lists about 160,000 distinct CDR3 sequences. Study-level points and caveats: Inverse Simpson values showed less TCRbeta diversity in IBD patients than in their healthy co-twins. Among IBD patients, fewer clonotypes were shared with others than among healthy twins, especially with disease activity.

This CDR3 has 14 residues. Note on this clonotype: No antigen is known for it.

The sample consisted of blood. The chain links TRBV12-3 or TRBV12-4 to TRBJ2-1; the D call from TCRdb, TRBD1, cannot be confirmed without DNA. The clonotype comes from a human donor with ulcerative colitis or Crohn's disease, or a healthy co-twin of an affected twin (not recorded which). CDR3 amino acids: CASSLGTARDEQFF.